This is a list of T cell receptor beta chains from one sample in a study of long-term antiretroviral therapy in people with HIV. Here immunoSEQ multiplex PCR was the method, and the copy in TCRdb shows in-frame clones only, minus some. The repertoire includes roughly 38,000 clones, 80% of them detected once, and 5.8% sits in the top ten. The source was unsorted PBMCs, collected 3.4 years after starting antiretroviral therapy. These receptors came from a man aged 30-40 years with HIV. The CDR3 runs from the conserved cysteine through the conserved F or W.

V,CDR3
TRBV6-1,CASSVFDGTEAFF
TRBV18,CASSPQNGGRTEAFF
TRBV5-1,CVHLSGDQPQHF
TRBV7-2,CASSLGGISNQPQHF
TRBV4-1,CASSQVTGSSYEQYF
TRBV6-6,CASSHRNGAETQYF
TRBV4-3,CASSPSSGLAGVREQYF
TRBV9,CASSASSGSWETQYF
TRBV11-2,CASSLGLGTEAFF
TRBV27,CASSLYGGYNEQFF
TRBV18,CASSPQMNTEAFF
TRBV19,CASSIVTGLNTEAFF
TRBV19,CASTDRNYQPQHF
TRBV11-2,CASRAQDGSGANVLTF
TRBV28,CASSIAGGGYNEQFF
TRBV7-8,CASSSRLAGELYNEQFF
TRBV13,CASSLGPLATNEKLFF
TRBV28,CASSRALGQLDYEQYF
TRBV19,CASTAATTNEKLFF
TRBV7-2,CASSLVGLAGSLIYEQYF